This T cell receptor beta chain came from a study of regulatory T cells in long-lasting Graves disease. Germline lookup yields CDR1 GTSNPN and CDR2 SVGIG (reference sequence). The CDR3 runs 11 residues. With 1 base removed from V and 7 bases from J, the gap between germline ends came to 5 bases. Building the TCR beta libraries relied on iRepertoire HTBI primers, and CDR3 regions underwent Arm-PCR. TCRdb recomputed calls from the multiplex PCR reads with MiXCR, one row per CDR3 protein. This table holds about 330,000 distinct CDR3 sequences, under 20% found once. Specified time point: newly diagnosed GD, antithyroid drugs for less than 3 months. Generation of the TCR library employed RNA extracted from PBMCs. This clonotype has ten or more counts. The sample also formed part of further work on T cells in Graves' hyperthyroidism and ophthalmopathy.

The TCR sequence derives from a woman between 18 and 30 years old with Graves disease. The specimen comprised peripheral blood mononuclear cells (PBMCs), sampled at new diagnosis, from a patient treated with antithyroid drugs. The V call is TRBV30, the J call TRBJ2-1; D is undetermined. CDR3 residues: CAWSGGNEQFF. Here the CDR3 DNA reads TGTGCCTGGAGTGGGGGTAATGAGCAGTTCTTC.